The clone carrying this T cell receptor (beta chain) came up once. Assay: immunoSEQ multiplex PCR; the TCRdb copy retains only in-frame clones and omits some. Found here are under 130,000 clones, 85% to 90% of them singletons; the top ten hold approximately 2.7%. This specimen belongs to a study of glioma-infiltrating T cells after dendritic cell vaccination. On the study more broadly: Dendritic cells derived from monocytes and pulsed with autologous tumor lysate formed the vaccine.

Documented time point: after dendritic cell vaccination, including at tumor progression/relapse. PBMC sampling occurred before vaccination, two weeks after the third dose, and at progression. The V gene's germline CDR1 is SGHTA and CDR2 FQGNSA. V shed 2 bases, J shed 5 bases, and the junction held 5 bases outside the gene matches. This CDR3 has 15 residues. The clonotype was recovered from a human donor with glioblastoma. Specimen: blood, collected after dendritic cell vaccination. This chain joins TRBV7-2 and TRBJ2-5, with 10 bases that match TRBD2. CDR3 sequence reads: CASSLLAGVGETQYF. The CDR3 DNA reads TGTGCCAGCAGCTTACTAGCGGGGGTTGGGGAGACCCAGTACTTC.